The 15 T cell receptor beta chains reported below all come from one sample, sequenced in a study of shared clonotypes between healthy human individuals. Assay: immunoSEQ multiplex PCR; the TCRdb copy retains only in-frame clones and omits some. The sample contains 2 million to 2.5 million clones, just under 95% of which appear only once. Naive CD8 cells were CD45RO-negative, positively selected for CCR7, excluding terminally differentiated effector memory CD45RA+ cells. Sequencing was carried out using naive CD8+ T cells sorted from blood. The receptors were gathered from a man aged 18 to 29 in good health.

V is TRBV27 and J is TRBJ2-7, with TRBD2 matching 12 bases. J gave up 2 bases and V 5 bases, and 10 bases lay outside the gene matches. The CDR3 is 17 amino acids. Germline loops: CDR1 MNHEY, CDR2 SMNVEV (reference sequence). CDR3 in amino acids: CASSTRTSGTRTYEQYF. For the CDR3, the DNA is TGTGCCAGCAGTACGCGGACTAGCGGGACAAGAACCTACGAGCAGTACTTC.

The genes are TRBV4-1 and TRBJ1-6; TRBD1 agrees at 7 bases. After removal of 2 bases from V and 2 bases from J, the junction contained 6 bases not matched to a gene. Germline CDR1 is MGHRA and CDR2 is YSYEKL. This CDR3 region has 17 residues. The CDR3 DNA reads as TGCGCCAGCAGCCAAACACAGGGGATCCCCTATAATTCACCCCTCCACTTT. Translation: CASSQTQGIPYNSPLHF.

The chain is built from TRBV9 and TRBJ1-1; D remains unclear. Germline V lookup: CDR1 SGDLS, CDR2 YYNGEE. Between the trimmed V and J ends, which lost 4 bases and 0 bases, there was a span of 7 bases. The CDR3 totals 13 residues. CDR3 nucleotide sequence: TGTGCCAGCAGCAAGGGCGTGAACACTGAAGCTTTCTTT. Amino acid sequence: CASSKGVNTEAFF.

This chain joins TRBV2 and TRBJ2-1; 13 bases map to TRBD2. Germline V gene sequence: CDR1 SNHLY, CDR2 FYNNEI. V shed 8 bases, J shed 0 bases, and the junction held 7 bases outside the gene matches. The CDR3 totals 17 residues. Here the CDR3 DNA reads TGTGCCAGCGGGACTAGCGGGGACAAAAGCTCCTACAATGAGCAGTTCTTC. Translated, it gives CASGTSGDKSSYNEQFF.

The chain links TRBV6-5 to TRBJ2-7; D is uncertain. This CDR3 has 12 residues. In germline, CDR1 is MNHEY, CDR2 SVGAGI. Trimming took off 3 bases at V and 5 bases at J, with 8 bases between the two ends. The DNA for the CDR3 is TGTGCCAGCAGTTATACGATAGACGAGCAGTACTTC. Translating it yields CASSYTIDEQYF.

This clone appeared a few times. The chain carries TRBV10-1 and TRBJ2-5; D unclear. V lost 5 bases and J lost 2, with 9 bases in between. The CDR3 sequence is 13 residues long. The germline V gene has CDR1 WNHNN and CDR2 SYGVQD (reference sequence). CDR3 coding DNA: TGCGCCAGCAGTCAAGGGTGGCAAGAGACCCAGTACTTC. This gives the protein CASSQGWQETQYF.

This chain links TRBV10-3 with TRBJ2-7; either TRBD1 or TRBD2 may supply D (6 bases each). V lost 8 bases and J 0 bases, leaving 14 bases between the germline ends. The CDR3 consists of 14 residues. Germline V gene sequence: CDR1 ENHRY, CDR2 SYGVKD. This chain's CDR3 is CAIQPGDTSYEQYF. CDR3 in DNA: TGTGCCATCCAACCGGGGGACACCTCCTACGAGCAGTACTTC.

This chain links TRBV6-5 with TRBJ2-2; D gene uncertain. The CDR3 is 13 residues long. The germline CDR1 and CDR2 sequences are MNHEY and SVGAGI. The V gene lost 8 bases and the J gene lost 5 bases, with 12 bases spanning the gap. For the CDR3, the DNA is TGTGCCAGCGGGCTAGTCATTACCGGGGAGCTGTTTTTT. Amino acid sequence: CASGLVITGELFF.

The chain couples TRBV10-3 to TRBJ1-2; D unclear. This CDR3 comprises 13 residues. Germline V gene data show CDR1 as ENHRY and CDR2 as SYGVKD. V lost 11 bases to trimming and J lost 4 bases, with 17 bases between them. The CDR3 DNA sequence: TGTGCCTTTCTCCGGACGGCACCCTATGGCTACACCTTC. Its translation is CAFLRTAPYGYTF.

A note on this clone: Different DNA sequences within this sample yield the same CDR3. The DNA for the CDR3 is TGTGCCAGCAGCTTAGTGCCCTACAATGAGCAGTTCTTC. It codes for CASSLVPYNEQFF. The V gene is TRBV7-9, the J gene TRBJ2-1, with D unclear. Trimming removed 1 base from V and 2 bases from J, with 3 bases in between. CDR1 SEHNR and CDR2 FQNEAQ come from the germline V gene (reference sequence). The CDR3 length is 13 residues.

The chain uses TRBV30 and TRBJ2-7, with D perhaps TRBD2 (5 bases). The CDR3 has 13 residues. The V end was cut by 4 bases, the J end by 2 bases, with 12 bases between. CDR1 and CDR2 from the germline V gene are GTSNPN and SVGIG (reference sequence). DNA for the CDR3: TGTGCCTGGACGGGGTGGCAGACCTACGAGCAGTACTTC. It codes for CAWTGWQTYEQYF.

The chain recombines TRBV27 with TRBJ2-3, with 10 bases lining up with TRBD2. Per the germline V gene, CDR1 is MNHEY and CDR2 is SMNVEV (reference sequence). The CDR3 has 14 amino acids. With V trimmed by 5 bases and J by 4 bases, 3 bases remained unmatched. This chain's CDR3 is CASSPGTSADTQYF. The CDR3 nucleotides read TGTGCCAGCAGTCCCGGGACTAGCGCAGATACGCAGTATTTT.

Comment on this clone: This sample also contains other DNA sequences that code for the same CDR3. This chain connects TRBV6-6 to TRBJ2-7; no definite D call. Germline V gene sequence: CDR1 MNHNY, CDR2 SVGAGI (reference sequence). The V end was cut by 8 bases, the J end by 2 bases, with 4 bases between. The CDR3 extends over 10 amino acids. The DNA for the CDR3 is TGTGCCAGCGGTCCCTACGAGCAGTACTTC. Its translation is CASGPYEQYF.

The chain employs TRBV27 and TRBJ1-3; D uncertain. The V and J ends lost 7 bases and 0 bases respectively, with 10 bases between them. There are 14 residues in the CDR3. Germline V gene sequence: CDR1 MNHEY, CDR2 SMNVEV (reference sequence). DNA of the CDR3: TGTGCCAGCACCCCGGACCTCTCTGGAAACACCATATATTTT. Translation gives CASTPDLSGNTIYF.

The gene calls are TRBV6-1 and TRBJ1-4; D uncertain. Germline V gene sequence: CDR1 MNHNS, CDR2 SASEGT. Trimming took off 6 bases at V and 8 bases at J, with 10 bases between the two ends. The CDR3 consists of 12 residues. CDR3 protein: CASRRTSEKLFF. The CDR3, as DNA: TGTGCCAGCAGACGGACGTCGGAAAAACTGTTTTTT.